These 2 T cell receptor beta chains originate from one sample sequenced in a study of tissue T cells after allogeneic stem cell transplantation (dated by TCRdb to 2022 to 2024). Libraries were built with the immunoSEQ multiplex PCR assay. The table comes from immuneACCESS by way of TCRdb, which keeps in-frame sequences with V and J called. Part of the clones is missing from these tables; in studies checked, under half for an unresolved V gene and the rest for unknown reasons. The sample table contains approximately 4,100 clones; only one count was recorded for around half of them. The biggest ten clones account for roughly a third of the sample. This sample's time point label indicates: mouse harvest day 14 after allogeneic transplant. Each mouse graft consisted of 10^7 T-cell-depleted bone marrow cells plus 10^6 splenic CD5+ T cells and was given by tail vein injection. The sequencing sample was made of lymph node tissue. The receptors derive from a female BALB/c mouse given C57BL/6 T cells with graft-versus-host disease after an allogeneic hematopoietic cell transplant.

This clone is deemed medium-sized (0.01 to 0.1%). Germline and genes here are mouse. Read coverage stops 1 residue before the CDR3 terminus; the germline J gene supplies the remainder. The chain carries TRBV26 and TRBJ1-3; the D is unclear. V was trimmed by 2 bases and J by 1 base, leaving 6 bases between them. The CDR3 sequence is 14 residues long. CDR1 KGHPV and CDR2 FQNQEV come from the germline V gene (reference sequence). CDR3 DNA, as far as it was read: TGTGCCAGCAGTCTGCCGGGATCTGGAAATACGCTCTAT. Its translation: CASSLPGSGNTLY. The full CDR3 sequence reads CASSLPGSGNTLYF.

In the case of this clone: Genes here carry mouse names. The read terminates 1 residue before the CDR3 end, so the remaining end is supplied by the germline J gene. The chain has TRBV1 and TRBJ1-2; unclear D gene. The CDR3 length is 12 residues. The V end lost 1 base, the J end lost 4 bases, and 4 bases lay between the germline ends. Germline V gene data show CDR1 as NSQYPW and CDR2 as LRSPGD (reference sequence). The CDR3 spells CTCSAGGSDYTF. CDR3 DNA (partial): TGCACCTGCAGTGCAGGGGGCTCCGACTACACC.